The present TCR beta chain was sequenced within a study of blood T cell repertoires in COVID-19. The table came from immunoSEQ multiplex PCR; TCRdb's copy has only in-frame clones and leaves some out. Of just over 150,000 clones in the sample, approximately 92% were seen once. Between the trimmed V and J ends, which lost 5 bases and 4 bases, there was a span of 15 bases. The CDR3 runs 15 residues. CDR1 ENHRY and CDR2 SYGVKD come from the germline V gene. Sequences were obtained from peripheral blood. The sequence was collected from a man aged 25-45 years with COVID-19, enrolled during active disease. The J gene is TRBJ1-5, the V gene TRBV10-3; D is possibly TRBD1 (6 bases). CDR3 nucleotides: TGTGCCATCAGTTCACAGGGATCCGGGAATCAGCCCCAGCATTTT. Amino acid sequence: CAISSQGSGNQPQHF.